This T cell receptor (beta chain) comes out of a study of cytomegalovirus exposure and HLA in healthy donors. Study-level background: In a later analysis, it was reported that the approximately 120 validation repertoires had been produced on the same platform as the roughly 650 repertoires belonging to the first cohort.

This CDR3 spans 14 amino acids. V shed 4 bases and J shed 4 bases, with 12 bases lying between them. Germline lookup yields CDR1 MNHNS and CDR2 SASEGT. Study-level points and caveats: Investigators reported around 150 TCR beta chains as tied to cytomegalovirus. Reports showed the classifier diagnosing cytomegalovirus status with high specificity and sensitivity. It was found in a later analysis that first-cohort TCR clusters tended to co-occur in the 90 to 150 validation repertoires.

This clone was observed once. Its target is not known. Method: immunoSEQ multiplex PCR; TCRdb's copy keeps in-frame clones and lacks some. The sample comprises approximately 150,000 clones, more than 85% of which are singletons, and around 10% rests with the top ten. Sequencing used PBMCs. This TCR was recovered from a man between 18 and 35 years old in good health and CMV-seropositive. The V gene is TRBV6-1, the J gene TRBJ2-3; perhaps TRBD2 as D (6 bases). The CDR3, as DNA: TGTGCCAGCAGTGGTAATACGGGGGCAGATACGCAGTATTTT. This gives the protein CASSGNTGADTQYF.